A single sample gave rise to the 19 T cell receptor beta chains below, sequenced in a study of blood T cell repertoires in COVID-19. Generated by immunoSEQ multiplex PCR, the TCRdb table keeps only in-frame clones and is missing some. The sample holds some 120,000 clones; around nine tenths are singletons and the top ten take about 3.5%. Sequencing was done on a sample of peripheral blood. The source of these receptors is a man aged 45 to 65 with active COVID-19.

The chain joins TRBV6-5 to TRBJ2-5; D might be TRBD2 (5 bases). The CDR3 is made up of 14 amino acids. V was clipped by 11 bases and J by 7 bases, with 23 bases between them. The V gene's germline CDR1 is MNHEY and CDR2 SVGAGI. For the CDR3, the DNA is TGTGCCTCCAAAACCCTCGGAGGCGAGGGGACCCAGTACTTC. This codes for CASKTLGGEGTQYF.

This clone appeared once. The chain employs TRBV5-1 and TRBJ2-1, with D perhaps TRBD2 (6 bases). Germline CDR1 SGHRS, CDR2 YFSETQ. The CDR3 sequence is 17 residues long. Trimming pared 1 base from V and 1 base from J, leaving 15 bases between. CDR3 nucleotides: TGCGCCAGCAGCTTGAGCGACGGAGGGAGGTCCTACAATGAGCAGTTCTTC. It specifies CASSLSDGGRSYNEQFF.

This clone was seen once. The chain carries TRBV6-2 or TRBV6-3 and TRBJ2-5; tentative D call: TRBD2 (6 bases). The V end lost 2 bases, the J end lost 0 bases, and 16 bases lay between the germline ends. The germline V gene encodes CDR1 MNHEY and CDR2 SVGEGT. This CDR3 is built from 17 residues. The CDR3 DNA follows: TGTGCCAGCAGTTACCGCCCGAGGGCGGGGTACCAAGAGACCCAGTACTTC. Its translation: CASSYRPRAGYQETQYF.

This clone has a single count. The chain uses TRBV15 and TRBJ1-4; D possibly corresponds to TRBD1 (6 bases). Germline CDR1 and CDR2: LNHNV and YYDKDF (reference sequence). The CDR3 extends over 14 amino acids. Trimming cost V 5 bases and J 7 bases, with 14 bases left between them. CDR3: CATSSKGTFEKLFF. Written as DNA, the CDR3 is TGTGCCACCAGCTCAAAAGGGACATTTGAAAAACTGTTTTTT.

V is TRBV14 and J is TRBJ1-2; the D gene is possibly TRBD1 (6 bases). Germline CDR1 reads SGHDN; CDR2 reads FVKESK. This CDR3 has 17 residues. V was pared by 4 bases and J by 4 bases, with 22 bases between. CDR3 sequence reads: CASSRGRDTTLLYGYTF. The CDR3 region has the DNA TGTGCCAGCAGCCGCGGACGGGACACCACCTTACTCTATGGCTACACCTTC.

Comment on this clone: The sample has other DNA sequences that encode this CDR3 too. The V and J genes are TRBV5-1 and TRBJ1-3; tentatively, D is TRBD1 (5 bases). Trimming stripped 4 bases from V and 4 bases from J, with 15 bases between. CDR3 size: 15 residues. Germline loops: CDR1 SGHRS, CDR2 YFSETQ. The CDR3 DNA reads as TGCGCCAGCAGCCTGAGCGGGACGGCCGGAAACACCATATATTTT. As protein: CASSLSGTAGNTIYF.

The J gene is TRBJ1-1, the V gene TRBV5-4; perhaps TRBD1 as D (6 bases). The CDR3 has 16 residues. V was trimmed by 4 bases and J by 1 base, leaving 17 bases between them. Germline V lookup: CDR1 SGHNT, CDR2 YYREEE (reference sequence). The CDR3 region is CASSPILTGRNTEAFF. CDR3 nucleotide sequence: TGTGCCAGCAGCCCCATCCTGACAGGACGGAACACTGAAGCTTTCTTT.

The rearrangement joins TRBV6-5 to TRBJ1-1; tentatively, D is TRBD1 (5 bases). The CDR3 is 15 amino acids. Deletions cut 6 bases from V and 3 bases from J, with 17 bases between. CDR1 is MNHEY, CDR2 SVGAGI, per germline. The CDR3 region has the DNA TGTGCCAGCAGACACTACTCCCTAGGGGACACTGAAGCTTTCTTT. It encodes CASRHYSLGDTEAFF.

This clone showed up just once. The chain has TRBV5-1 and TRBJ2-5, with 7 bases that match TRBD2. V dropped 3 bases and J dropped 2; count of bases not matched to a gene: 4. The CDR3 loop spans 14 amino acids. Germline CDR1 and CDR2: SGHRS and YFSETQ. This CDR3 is CASSWLGGQETQYF. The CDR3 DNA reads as TGCGCCAGCAGCTGGCTCGGGGGGCAAGAGACCCAGTACTTC.

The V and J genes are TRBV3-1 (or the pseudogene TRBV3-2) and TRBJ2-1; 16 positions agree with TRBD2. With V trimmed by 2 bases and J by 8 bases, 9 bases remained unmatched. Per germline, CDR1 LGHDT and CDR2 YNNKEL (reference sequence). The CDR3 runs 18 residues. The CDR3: CASSQPTGTSGRAYEQFF. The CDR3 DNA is TGTGCCAGCAGCCAACCAACCGGGACTAGCGGGAGGGCCTATGAGCAGTTCTTC.

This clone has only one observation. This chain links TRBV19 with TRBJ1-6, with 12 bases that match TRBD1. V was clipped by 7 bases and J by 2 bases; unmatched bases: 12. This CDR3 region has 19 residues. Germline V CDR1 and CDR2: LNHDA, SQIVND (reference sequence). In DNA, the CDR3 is TGTGCCAGTACTCTCACCCGGGGACAGGGGGCTGCCTATAATTCACCCCTCCACTTT. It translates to CASTLTRGQGAAYNSPLHF.

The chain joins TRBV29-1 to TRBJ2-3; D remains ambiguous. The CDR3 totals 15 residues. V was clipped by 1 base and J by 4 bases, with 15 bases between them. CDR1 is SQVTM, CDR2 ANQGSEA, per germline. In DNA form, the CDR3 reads TGCAGCGTTGAAGTTGGAATAGCAGTATCAGATACGCAGTATTTT. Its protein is CSVEVGIAVSDTQYF.

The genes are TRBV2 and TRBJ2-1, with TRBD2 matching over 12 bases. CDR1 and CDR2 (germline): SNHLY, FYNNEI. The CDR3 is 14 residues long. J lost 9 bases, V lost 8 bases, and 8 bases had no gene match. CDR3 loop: CASAPSSGRGEQFF. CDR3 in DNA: TGTGCCAGCGCCCCGTCTAGCGGGAGGGGTGAGCAGTTCTTC.

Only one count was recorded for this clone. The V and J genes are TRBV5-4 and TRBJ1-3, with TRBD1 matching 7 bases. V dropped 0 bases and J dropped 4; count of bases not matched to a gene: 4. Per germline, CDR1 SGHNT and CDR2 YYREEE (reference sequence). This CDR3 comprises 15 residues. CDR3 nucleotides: TGTGCCAGCAGCTTGGACAGGGGATCAGGAAACACCATATATTTT. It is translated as CASSLDRGSGNTIYF.

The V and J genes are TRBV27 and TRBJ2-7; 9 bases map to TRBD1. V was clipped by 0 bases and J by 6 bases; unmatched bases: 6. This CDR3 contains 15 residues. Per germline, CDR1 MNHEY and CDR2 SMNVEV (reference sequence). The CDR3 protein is CASSLSGQGLGEQYF. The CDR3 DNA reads TGTGCCAGCAGTTTATCGGGACAGGGTCTAGGCGAGCAGTACTTC.

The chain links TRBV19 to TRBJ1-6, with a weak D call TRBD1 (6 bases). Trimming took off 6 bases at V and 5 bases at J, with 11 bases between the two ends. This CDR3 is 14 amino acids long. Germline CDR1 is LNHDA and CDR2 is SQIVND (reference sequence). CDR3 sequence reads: CASRVQGNNSPLHF. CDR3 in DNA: TGTGCCAGTAGGGTACAGGGAAATAATTCACCCCTCCACTTT.

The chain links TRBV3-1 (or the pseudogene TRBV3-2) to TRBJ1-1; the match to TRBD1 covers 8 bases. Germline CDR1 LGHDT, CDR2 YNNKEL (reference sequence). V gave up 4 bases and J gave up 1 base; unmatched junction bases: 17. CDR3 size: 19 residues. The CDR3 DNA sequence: TGTGCCAGCAGCCCATCGTTGACGGACAGGGCCTCATGGAACACTGAAGCTTTCTTT. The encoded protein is CASSPSLTDRASWNTEAFF.

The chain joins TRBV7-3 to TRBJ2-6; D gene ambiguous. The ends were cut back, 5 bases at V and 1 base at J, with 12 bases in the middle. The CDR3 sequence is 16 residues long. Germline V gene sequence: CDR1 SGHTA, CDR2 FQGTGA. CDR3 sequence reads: CASSRSHQSGANVLTF. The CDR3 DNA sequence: TGTGCCAGCAGCCGTTCTCACCAGTCTGGGGCCAACGTCCTGACTTTC.

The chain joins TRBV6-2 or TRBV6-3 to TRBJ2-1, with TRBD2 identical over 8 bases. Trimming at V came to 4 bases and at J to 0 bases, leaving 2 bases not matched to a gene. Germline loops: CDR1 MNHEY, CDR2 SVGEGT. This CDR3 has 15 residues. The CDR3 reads CASSFSGNSYNEQFF. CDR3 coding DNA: TGTGCCAGCAGTTTTAGCGGGAACTCCTACAATGAGCAGTTCTTC.